Sequencing of this TCR beta chain was carried out in a study of shared T cell receptors in the human thymus. The CDR3 length is 19 residues. Trimming pared 4 bases from V and 1 base from J, leaving 25 bases between. Germline-derived CDR1 and CDR2 are MNHNS and SASEGT. Assay used: immunoSEQ multiplex PCR; TCRdb lists only in-frame clones, some missing. The sample includes some 700,000 clones, roughly 90% of them seen just once. These sequences were also reported in another study, on human thymus T cells. That investigation notes: Thymic repertoires from unrelated individuals overlapped highly, related research reported.

The chain is built from TRBV6-1 and TRBJ2-5; the D gene is possibly TRBD2 (6 bases). Sequencing was done on a sample of thymocytes. This sequence was found in a boy under three years old with a congenital heart defect. The DNA for the CDR3 is TGTGCCAGCAGTGCCTTGCGCTTGGCGGGACCCCGCCTCCAAGAGACCCAGTACTTC. Its translation: CASSALRLAGPRLQETQYF.